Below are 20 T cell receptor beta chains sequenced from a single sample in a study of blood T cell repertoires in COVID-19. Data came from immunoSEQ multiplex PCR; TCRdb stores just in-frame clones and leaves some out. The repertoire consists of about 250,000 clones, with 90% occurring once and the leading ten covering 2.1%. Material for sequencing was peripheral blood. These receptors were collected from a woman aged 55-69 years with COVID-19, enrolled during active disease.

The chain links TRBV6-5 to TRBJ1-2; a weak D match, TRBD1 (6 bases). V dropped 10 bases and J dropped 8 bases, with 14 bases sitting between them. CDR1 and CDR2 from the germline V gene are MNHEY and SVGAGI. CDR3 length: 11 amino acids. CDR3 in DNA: TGTGCCACGACCAGGGGAAGGGGCTACACCTTC. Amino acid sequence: CATTRGRGYTF.

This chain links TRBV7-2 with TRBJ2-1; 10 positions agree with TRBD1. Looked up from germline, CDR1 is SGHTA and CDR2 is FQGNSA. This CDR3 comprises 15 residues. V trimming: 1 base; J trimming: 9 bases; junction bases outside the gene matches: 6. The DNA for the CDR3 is TGTGCCAGCAGCTTAGTGGGACAGGGGAACGGTGAGCAGTTCTTC. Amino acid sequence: CASSLVGQGNGEQFF.

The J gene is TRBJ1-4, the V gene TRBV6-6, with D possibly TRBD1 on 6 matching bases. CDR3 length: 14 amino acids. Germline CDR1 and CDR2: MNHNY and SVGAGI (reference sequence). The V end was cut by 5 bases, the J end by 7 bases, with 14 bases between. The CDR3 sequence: CASSPGDLGEKLFF. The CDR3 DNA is TGTGCCAGCAGTCCAGGGGACCTGGGTGAAAAACTGTTTTTT.

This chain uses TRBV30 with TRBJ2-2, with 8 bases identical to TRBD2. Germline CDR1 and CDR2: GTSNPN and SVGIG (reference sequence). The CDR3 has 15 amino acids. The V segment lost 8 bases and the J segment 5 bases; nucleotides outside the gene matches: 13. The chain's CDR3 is CARQPGGTTTGELFF. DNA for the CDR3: TGTGCCCGACAACCGGGGGGGACGACAACCGGGGAGCTGTTTTTT.

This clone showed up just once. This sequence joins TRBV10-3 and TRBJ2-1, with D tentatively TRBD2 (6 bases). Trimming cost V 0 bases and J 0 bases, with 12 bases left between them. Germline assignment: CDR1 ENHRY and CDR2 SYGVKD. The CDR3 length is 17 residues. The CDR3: CAISESGGLGSYNEQFF. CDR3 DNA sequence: TGTGCCATCAGTGAGTCGGGGGGTCTGGGCTCCTACAATGAGCAGTTCTTC.

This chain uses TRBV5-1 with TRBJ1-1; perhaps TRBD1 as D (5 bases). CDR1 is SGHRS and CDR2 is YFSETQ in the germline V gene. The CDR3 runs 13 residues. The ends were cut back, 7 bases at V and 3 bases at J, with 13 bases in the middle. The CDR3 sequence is CASGALTDTEAFF. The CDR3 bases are TGCGCCAGCGGGGCACTTACAGACACTGAAGCTTTCTTT.

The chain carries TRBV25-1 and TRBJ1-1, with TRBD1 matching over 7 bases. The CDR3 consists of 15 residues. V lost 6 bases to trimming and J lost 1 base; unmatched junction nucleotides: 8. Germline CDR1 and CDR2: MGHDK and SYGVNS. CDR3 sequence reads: CASSPQTGTNTEAFF. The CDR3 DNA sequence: TGTGCCAGCAGCCCGCAGACAGGGACGAACACTGAAGCTTTCTTT. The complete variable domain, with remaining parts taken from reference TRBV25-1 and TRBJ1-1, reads EADIYQTPRYLVIGTGKKITLECSQTMGHDKMYWYQQDPGMELHLIHYSYGVNSTEKGDLSSESTVSRIRTEHFPLTLESARPSHTSQYLCASSPQTGTNTEAFFGQGTRLTVV.

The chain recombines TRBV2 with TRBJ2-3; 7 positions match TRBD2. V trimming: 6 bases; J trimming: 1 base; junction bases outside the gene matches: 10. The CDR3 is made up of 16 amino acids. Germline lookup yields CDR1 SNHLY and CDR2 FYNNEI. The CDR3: CASSQSSGARTDTQYF. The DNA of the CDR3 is TGTGCCAGCAGCCAATCAAGCGGGGCCCGCACAGATACGCAGTATTTT.

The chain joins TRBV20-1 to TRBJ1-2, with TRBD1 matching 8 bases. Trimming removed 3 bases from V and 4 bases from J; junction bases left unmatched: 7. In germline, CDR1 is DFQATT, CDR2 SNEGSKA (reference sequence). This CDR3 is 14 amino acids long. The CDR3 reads CSASHKQGGYGYTF. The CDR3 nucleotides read TGCAGTGCTAGTCACAAACAGGGGGGCTATGGCTACACCTTC.

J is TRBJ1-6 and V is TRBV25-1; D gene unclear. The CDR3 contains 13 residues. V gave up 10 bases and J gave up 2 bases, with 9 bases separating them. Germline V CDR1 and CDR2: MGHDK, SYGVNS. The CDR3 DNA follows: TGTGCCACCGGCGGGACCTATAATTCACCCCTCCACTTT. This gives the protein CATGGTYNSPLHF.

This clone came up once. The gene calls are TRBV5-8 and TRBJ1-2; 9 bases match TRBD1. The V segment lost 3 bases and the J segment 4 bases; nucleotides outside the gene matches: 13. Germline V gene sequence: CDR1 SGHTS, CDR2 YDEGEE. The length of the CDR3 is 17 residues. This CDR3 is CASSYRDRVPPPYGYTF. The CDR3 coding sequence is TGTGCCAGCAGCTACCGGGACAGGGTCCCTCCACCCTATGGCTACACCTTC.

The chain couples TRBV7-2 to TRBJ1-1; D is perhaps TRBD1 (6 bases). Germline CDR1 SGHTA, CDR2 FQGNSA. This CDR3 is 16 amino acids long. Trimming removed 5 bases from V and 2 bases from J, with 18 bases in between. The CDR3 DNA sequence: TGTGCCAGCAGCCTTAGACAGGCCCCCCTTAACACTGAAGCTTTCTTT. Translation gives CASSLRQAPLNTEAFF.

The CDR3 here is CASSYAQQGTGELFF. The CDR3 DNA reads TGTGCCAGCAGTTACGCCCAACAGGGCACCGGGGAGCTGTTTTTT. The rearrangement joins TRBV6-2 or TRBV6-3 to TRBJ2-2, with D possibly TRBD1 on 6 matching bases. With 2 bases removed from V and 4 bases from J, the gap between germline ends came to 11 bases. From germline, CDR1 is MNHEY and CDR2 SVGEGT. The CDR3 covers 15 residues.

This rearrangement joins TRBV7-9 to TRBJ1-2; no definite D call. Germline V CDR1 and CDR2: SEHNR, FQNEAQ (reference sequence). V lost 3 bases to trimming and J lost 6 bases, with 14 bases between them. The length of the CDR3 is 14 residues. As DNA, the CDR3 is TGTGCCAGCAGCTTGGGAGGGAGTTGGAATGGCTACACCTTC. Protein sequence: CASSLGGSWNGYTF.

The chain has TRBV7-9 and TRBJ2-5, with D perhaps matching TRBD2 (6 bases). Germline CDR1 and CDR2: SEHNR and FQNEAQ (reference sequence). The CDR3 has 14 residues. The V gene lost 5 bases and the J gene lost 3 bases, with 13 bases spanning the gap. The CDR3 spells CASSPTTGEETQYF. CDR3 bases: TGTGCCAGCAGCCCCACGACGGGAGAAGAGACCCAGTACTTC.

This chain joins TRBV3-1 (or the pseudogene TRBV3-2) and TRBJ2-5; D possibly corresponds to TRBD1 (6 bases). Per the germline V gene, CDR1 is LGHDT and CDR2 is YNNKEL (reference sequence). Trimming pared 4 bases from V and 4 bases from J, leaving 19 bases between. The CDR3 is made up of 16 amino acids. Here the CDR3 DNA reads TGTGCCAGCAGCCCACAACTAACAGGGACGGGAGAGACCCAGTACTTC. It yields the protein CASSPQLTGTGETQYF.

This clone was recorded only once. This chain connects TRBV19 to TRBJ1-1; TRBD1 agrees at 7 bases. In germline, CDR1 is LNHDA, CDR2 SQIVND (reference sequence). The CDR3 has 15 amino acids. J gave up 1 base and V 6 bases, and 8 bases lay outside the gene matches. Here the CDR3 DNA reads TGTGCCAGTAGACTCACAGGGGAGGCGAACACTGAAGCTTTCTTT. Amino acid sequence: CASRLTGEANTEAFF.

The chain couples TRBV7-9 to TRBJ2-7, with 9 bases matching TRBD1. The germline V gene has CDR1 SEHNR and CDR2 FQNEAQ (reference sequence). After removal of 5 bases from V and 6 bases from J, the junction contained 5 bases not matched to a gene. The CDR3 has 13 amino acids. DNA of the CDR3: TGTGCCAGCAGCCCGGGACAGGGCCTCGAGCAGTACTTC. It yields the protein CASSPGQGLEQYF.

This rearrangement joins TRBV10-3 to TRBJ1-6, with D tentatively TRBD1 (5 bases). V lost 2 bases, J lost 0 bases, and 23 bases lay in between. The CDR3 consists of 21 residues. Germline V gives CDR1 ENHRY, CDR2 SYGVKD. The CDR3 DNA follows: TGTGCCATCAGTGAGGAAAAACCCGGGACTTTTATTGCCTCCTATAATTCACCCCTCCACTTT. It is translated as CAISEEKPGTFIASYNSPLHF.

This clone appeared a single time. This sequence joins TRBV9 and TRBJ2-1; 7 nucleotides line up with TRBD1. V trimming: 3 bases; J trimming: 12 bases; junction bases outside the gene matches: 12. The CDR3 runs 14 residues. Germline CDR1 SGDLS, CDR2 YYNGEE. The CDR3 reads CASSGDSPNKPQFF. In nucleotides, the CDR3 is TGTGCCAGCAGCGGGGACAGCCCCAACAAACCGCAGTTCTTC.